This passage covers 26 T cell receptor beta chains from one sample sequenced in a study of T cell changes during pregnancy in multiple sclerosis. Libraries were prepared by immunoSEQ multiplex PCR; TCRdb keeps only in-frame clonotypes and omits some of them. Of about 72,000 clones listed, around 92% are singletons. This specimen consisted of peripheral blood, obtained in the third trimester of pregnancy. The receptors were gathered from a female donor in good health, enrolled as a control in a pregnancy study.

This clone was found once. The rearrangement uses TRBV5-5 and TRBJ2-1; D is perhaps TRBD2 (6 bases). Germline loops: CDR1 SGHKS, CDR2 YYEKEE (reference sequence). The CDR3 length is 15 residues. V lost 1 base, J lost 3 bases, and 11 bases lay in between. This CDR3 reads CASSLIGGGYNEQFF. As DNA, the CDR3 is TGTGCCAGCAGCTTGATCGGGGGAGGCTACAATGAGCAGTTCTTC. The variable domain in full, with the rest retrieved from reference TRBV5-5 and TRBJ2-1, is DAGVTQSPTHLIKTRGQQVTLRCSPISGHKSVSWYQQVLGQGPQFIFQYYEKEERGRGNFPDRFSARQFPNYSSELNVNALLLGDSALYLCASSLIGGGYNEQFFGPGTRLTVL.

The chain couples TRBV5-1 to TRBJ2-3; the match to TRBD2 covers 8 bases. V lost 4 bases and J lost 2; bases outside the gene matches: 9. This CDR3 is built from 16 residues. CDR1 and CDR2 (germline): SGHRS, YFSETQ. DNA for the CDR3: TGCGCCAGCAGCCACGGGGGGGGCGCCCTCACAGATACGCAGTATTTT. Translation: CASSHGGGALTDTQYF.

The chain is built from TRBV7-9 and TRBJ2-5; D might be TRBD2 (5 bases). Germline V lookup: CDR1 SEHNR, CDR2 FQNEAQ (reference sequence). Trimming cost V 1 base and J 2 bases, with 8 bases left between them. The CDR3 runs 14 residues. In DNA form, the CDR3 reads TGTGCCAGCAGCTTAGGATCGGGGCAAGAGACCCAGTACTTC. It encodes CASSLGSGQETQYF.

The chain links TRBV15 to TRBJ2-7, with D possibly TRBD2 on 5 matching bases. V gave up 0 bases and J gave up 1 base, with 10 bases separating them. This CDR3 region has 15 residues. Germline V gene lookup returns CDR1 LNHNV and CDR2 YYDKDF (reference sequence). CDR3 in amino acids: CATSREGDWSYEQYF. CDR3 sequence (DNA): TGTGCCACCAGCAGAGAGGGAGATTGGTCCTACGAGCAGTACTTC.

The genes are TRBV27 and TRBJ2-5, with 11 bases that match TRBD2. V lost 4 bases and J lost 4; bases outside the gene matches: 14. CDR1 MNHEY and CDR2 SMNVEV come from the germline V gene (reference sequence). The CDR3 is 18 residues long. The CDR3 DNA is TGTGCCAGCAGTTCGGTAGCGGGAGGGAACCAGCGCAGAGAGACCCAGTACTTC. Residues: CASSSVAGGNQRRETQYF.

This chain connects TRBV7-9 to TRBJ1-2, with D possibly TRBD1 on 5 matching bases. V was shortened by 5 bases and J by 0 bases, with 10 bases between the two germline ends. This CDR3 comprises 14 residues. Germline V gives CDR1 SEHNR, CDR2 FQNEAQ (reference sequence). The CDR3 protein is CASSPRGSNYGYTF. CDR3 nucleotide sequence: TGTGCCAGCAGCCCTAGGGGATCTAACTATGGCTACACCTTC.

This chain links TRBV27 with TRBJ1-1; D may be TRBD1 (6 bases). The CDR3 is 14 amino acids. Trimming pared 5 bases from V and 10 bases from J, leaving 20 bases between. In germline, CDR1 is MNHEY, CDR2 SMNVEV (reference sequence). CDR3 nucleotide sequence: TGTGCCAGCAGTCCATACCAGGGGCTTTCTAGAGCTTTCTTT. Translated: CASSPYQGLSRAFF.

The chain is built from TRBV9 and TRBJ1-1; 9 positions match TRBD1. This CDR3 has 16 residues. The junction had 8 bases not matched to a gene; V was cut back by 5 bases and J by 0 bases. Germline V gene data show CDR1 as SGDLS and CDR2 as YYNGEE. The CDR3 reads CASSPWDRAMNTEAFF. The CDR3 DNA reads as TGTGCCAGCAGTCCCTGGGACAGGGCCATGAACACTGAAGCTTTCTTT.

The chain carries TRBV5-1 and TRBJ2-6, with D maybe TRBD2 (5 bases). The CDR3 loop spans 16 amino acids. Trimming removed 4 bases at V and 0 bases at J, with 11 bases between. Germline loops: CDR1 SGHRS, CDR2 YFSETQ. The CDR3 DNA sequence: TGCGCCAGCAGCGTCGGACTTTTCTCTGGGGCCAACGTCCTGACTTTC. Translation: CASSVGLFSGANVLTF.

The V call is TRBV18, the J call TRBJ2-5; 7 nucleotides line up with TRBD2. Trimming removed 0 bases from V and 3 bases from J; junction bases left unmatched: 7. The CDR3 is 16 residues long. Germline V gene lookup returns CDR1 KGHSH and CDR2 LQKENI. As DNA, the CDR3 is TGTGCCAGCTCACCACCGCTAGCGGTAAGGGAAGAGACCCAGTACTTC. This encodes CASSPPLAVREETQYF.

This chain joins TRBV5-1 and TRBJ2-2, with 7 bases identical to TRBD1. The germline CDR1 and CDR2 sequences are SGHRS and YFSETQ. V lost 0 bases to trimming and J lost 0 bases; unmatched junction nucleotides: 5. The CDR3 extends over 17 amino acids. The CDR3 region is CASSLDWTGPNTGELFF. In nucleotides, the CDR3 is TGCGCCAGCAGCTTGGATTGGACAGGACCGAACACCGGGGAGCTGTTTTTT.

This chain connects TRBV9 to TRBJ2-5; TRBD1 might be the D (5 bases). The V end lost 0 bases, the J end lost 5 bases, and 14 bases lay between the germline ends. Germline values: CDR1 SGDLS, CDR2 YYNGEE. CDR3 length: 15 amino acids. CDR3 sequence: CASSVALDTRETQYF. In DNA, the CDR3 is TGTGCCAGCAGCGTAGCTTTGGACACGCGTGAGACCCAGTACTTC.

V is TRBV6-6 and J is TRBJ1-2; D is undetermined. Germline V CDR1 and CDR2: MNHNY, SVGAGI (reference sequence). This CDR3 is 12 amino acids long. The V end lost 10 bases, the J end lost 2 bases, and 11 bases lay between the germline ends. Here the CDR3 DNA reads TGTGCCACGCAGGCAACGAACTATGGCTACACCTTC. Protein product: CATQATNYGYTF.

The V gene is TRBV19, the J gene TRBJ2-3; 7 nucleotides line up with TRBD2. The CDR3 is made up of 15 amino acids. Germline CDR1 LNHDA, CDR2 SQIVND (reference sequence). The ends lost 3 bases at V and 1 base at J; junction bases unmatched: 4. For the CDR3, the DNA is TGTGCCAGTAGTATGGGGGGGGATGGCACAGATACGCAGTATTTT. The encoded protein is CASSMGGDGTDTQYF.

The gene calls are TRBV9 and TRBJ1-2; 8 nucleotides match TRBD1. The V gene's germline CDR1 is SGDLS and CDR2 YYNGEE. This CDR3 is built from 12 residues. V shed 7 bases, J shed 5 bases, and the junction held 4 bases outside the gene matches. CDR3 in amino acids: CASSQGAYGYTF. CDR3 bases: TGTGCCAGCTCCCAGGGGGCGTATGGCTACACCTTC.

This clone showed up just a few times. The chain is built from TRBV9 and TRBJ2-7; D gene ambiguous. Germline V gene sequence: CDR1 SGDLS, CDR2 YYNGEE. The V gene lost 0 bases and the J gene lost 0 bases, with 7 bases spanning the gap. The CDR3 runs 14 residues. Here the CDR3 reads CASSVGHLSYEQYF. Written as DNA, the CDR3 is TGTGCCAGCAGCGTAGGACACCTCTCCTACGAGCAGTACTTC.

The chain has TRBV5-6 and TRBJ2-1, with 10 positions matching TRBD1. Unmatched junction bases numbered 10, after V lost 8 bases and J lost 8 bases. This CDR3 has 14 amino acids. CDR1 is SGHDT, CDR2 YYEEEE, per germline. The CDR3 protein is CASGTGVAWDEQFF. In DNA, the CDR3 is TGTGCCAGTGGGACAGGGGTGGCGTGGGATGAGCAGTTCTTC.

This clone was detected once. The chain recombines TRBV5-1 with TRBJ1-1, with 9 bases lining up with TRBD1. Germline CDR1 and CDR2: SGHRS and YFSETQ. The V and J ends lost 4 bases and 2 bases, in that order; junction bases with no gene match: 9. This CDR3 is built from 16 residues. DNA for the CDR3: TGCGCCAGCAGCCCGGGGTACAGGGGGCCTAACACTGAAGCTTTCTTT. This encodes CASSPGYRGPNTEAFF.

This rearrangement joins TRBV6-1 to TRBJ2-3; TRBD1 aligns across 8 bases. Germline V gene lookup returns CDR1 MNHNS and CDR2 SASEGT. The CDR3 covers 15 residues. V was clipped by 4 bases and J by 0 bases; unmatched bases: 3. The CDR3 loop reads CASSARTGSTDTQYF. CDR3 sequence (DNA): TGTGCCAGCAGTGCCCGGACAGGGAGCACAGATACGCAGTATTTT.

CDR3 nucleotides: TGTGCCAGCAGCTCTGTCTCACCGGGAGAAGCTTTCTTT. This sequence encodes CASSSVSPGEAFF. The genes are TRBV7-9 and TRBJ1-1; D call uncertain. Trimming took off 4 bases at V and 8 bases at J, with 14 bases between the two ends. From germline, CDR1 is SEHNR and CDR2 FQNEAQ (reference sequence). The CDR3 extends over 13 amino acids.

The chain links TRBV5-1 to TRBJ2-3, with D maybe TRBD1 (5 bases). Germline CDR1 reads SGHRS; CDR2 reads YFSETQ. This CDR3 has 15 residues. Trimming took off 0 bases at V and 2 bases at J, with 10 bases between the two ends. The CDR3 nucleotides read TGCGCCAGCAGCTTGGAAGGACACAACACAGATACGCAGTATTTT. Encoded protein: CASSLEGHNTDTQYF.

The CDR3 DNA is TGTGCCAGCAGCTGGGGAGGCCCAGGGGGCAGGACAGATACGCAGTATTTT. It translates to CASSWGGPGGRTDTQYF. The rearrangement uses TRBV5-6 and TRBJ2-3; TRBD1 agrees at 8 bases. V lost 3 bases to trimming and J lost 3 bases; unmatched junction nucleotides: 12. The V gene's germline CDR1 is SGHDT and CDR2 YYEEEE. The CDR3 runs 17 residues.

This chain joins TRBV27 and TRBJ2-1; tentative D call: TRBD2 (5 bases). The CDR3 covers 11 residues. The germline V gene has CDR1 MNHEY and CDR2 SMNVEV (reference sequence). The V end lost 3 bases, the J end lost 8 bases, and 5 bases lay between the germline ends. CDR3 amino acids: CASSFGDEQFF. CDR3 in DNA: TGTGCCAGCAGTTTCGGGGATGAGCAGTTCTTC.

J is TRBJ2-1 and V is TRBV28, with D unclear. The CDR3 contains 15 residues. Trimming removed 5 bases at V and 2 bases at J, with 13 bases between. From germline, CDR1 is MDHEN and CDR2 SYDVKM. The CDR3 sequence: CASSPPGSTYNEQFF. DNA of the CDR3: TGTGCCAGCAGTCCCCCGGGTTCTACCTACAATGAGCAGTTCTTC.

A remark on this clone: Since the CDR3 does not end with the conserved phenylalanine or tryptophan, this likely comes from a read error. The limits of the CDR3 on the DNA are not certain, so only TCRdb's listed CDR3 is given. This chain joins TRBV2 and TRBJ2-3; the table's D call, TRBD2, was not checked against the DNA. Both ends counted, the CDR3 spans 11 residues. CDR1 is SNHLY, CDR2 FYNNEI, per germline. The CDR3 sequence: CASSDPTGLWR.

The CDR3 protein is CASSSGGAGYTF. CDR3 DNA sequence: TGTGCCAGTAGTAGTGGGGGCGCGGGCTACACCTTC. The chain carries TRBV19 and TRBJ1-2, with a weak D call TRBD1 (6 bases). CDR3 length equals 12 residues. Trimming left V 4 bases short and J 8 bases short, with 11 bases between. CDR1 is LNHDA and CDR2 is SQIVND in the germline V gene (reference sequence).